One and the same sample provided the 2 T cell receptor beta chains below, sequenced in a study of control samples from healthy donors and cancer patients. Some clones are missing from TCRdb's copy, which holds only in-frame ones; the method was immunoSEQ multiplex PCR. This sample has approximately 120,000 clones, with 90% found just once. The sample consisted of blood. Receptor source: a human donor in good health. The donor label of this sample is uncertain.

The chain combines TRBV4-3 with TRBJ1-5; D is perhaps TRBD1 (5 bases). This CDR3 is built from 16 residues. The V end was cut by 0 bases, the J end by 2 bases, with 11 bases between. Germline CDR1 LGHNA, CDR2 YSLEER. CDR3 loop: CASSQDVQGGNQPQHF. The CDR3 DNA is TGCGCCAGCAGCCAAGATGTTCAAGGGGGCAATCAGCCCCAGCATTTT.

V usage is TRBV4-1 and J usage is TRBJ1-5; D is unclear. Germline V lookup: CDR1 MGHRA, CDR2 YSYEKL. V was shortened by 0 bases and J by 6 bases, with 12 bases between the two germline ends. CDR3 length: 15 amino acids. The CDR3 DNA sequence: TGCGCCAGCAGCCAAGATCTGGGTTGGGGTCAGCCCCAGCATTTT. Its protein is CASSQDLGWGQPQHF.